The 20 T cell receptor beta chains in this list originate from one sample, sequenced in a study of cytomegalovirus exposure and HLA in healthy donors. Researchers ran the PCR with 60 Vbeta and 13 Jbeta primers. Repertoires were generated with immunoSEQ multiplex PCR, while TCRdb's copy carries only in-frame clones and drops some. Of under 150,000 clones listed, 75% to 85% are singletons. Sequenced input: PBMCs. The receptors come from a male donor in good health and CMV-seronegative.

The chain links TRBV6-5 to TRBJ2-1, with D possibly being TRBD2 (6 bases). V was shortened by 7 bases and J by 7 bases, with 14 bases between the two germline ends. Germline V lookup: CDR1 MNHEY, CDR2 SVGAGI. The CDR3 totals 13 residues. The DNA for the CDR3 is TGTGCCAGCACCCGGGACTTCGGTAATGAGCAGTTCTTC. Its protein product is CASTRDFGNEQFF.

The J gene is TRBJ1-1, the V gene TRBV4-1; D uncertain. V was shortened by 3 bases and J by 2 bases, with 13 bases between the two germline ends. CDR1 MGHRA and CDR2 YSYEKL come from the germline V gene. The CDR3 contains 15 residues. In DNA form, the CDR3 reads TGCGCCAGCAGCCAGAGGTCCAGCAGTAACACTGAAGCTTTCTTT. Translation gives CASSQRSSSNTEAFF.

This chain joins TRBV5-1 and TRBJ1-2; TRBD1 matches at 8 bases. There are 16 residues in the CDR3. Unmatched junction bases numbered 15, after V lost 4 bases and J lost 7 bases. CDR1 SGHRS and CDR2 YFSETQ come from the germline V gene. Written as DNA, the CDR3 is TGCGCCAGCAGCCGTCTTCACACAGGGGGATTGAGTGGCTACACCTTC. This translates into CASSRLHTGGLSGYTF.

In DNA form, the CDR3 reads TGCGCCAGCAGCTTGGCCGGGGGACGGGATACGCAGTATTTT. Amino acids: CASSLAGGRDTQYF. The chain links TRBV5-1 to TRBJ2-3; a weak D match, TRBD2 (6 bases). The V gene lost 0 bases and the J gene lost 6 bases, with 11 bases spanning the gap. This CDR3 spans 14 amino acids. Germline-derived CDR1 and CDR2 are SGHRS and YFSETQ.

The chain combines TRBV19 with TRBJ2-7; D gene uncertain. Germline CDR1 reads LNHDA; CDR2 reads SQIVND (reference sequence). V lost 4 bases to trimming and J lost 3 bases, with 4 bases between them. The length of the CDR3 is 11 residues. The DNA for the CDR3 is TGTGCCAGTAGTACTAACTACGAGCAGTACTTC. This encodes CASSTNYEQYF.

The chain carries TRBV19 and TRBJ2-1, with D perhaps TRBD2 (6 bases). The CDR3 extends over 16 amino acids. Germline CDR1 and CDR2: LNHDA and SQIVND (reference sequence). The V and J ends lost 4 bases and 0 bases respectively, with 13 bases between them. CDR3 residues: CASSTKAGSSYNEQFF. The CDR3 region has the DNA TGTGCCAGTAGTACCAAAGCCGGGAGCTCCTACAATGAGCAGTTCTTC. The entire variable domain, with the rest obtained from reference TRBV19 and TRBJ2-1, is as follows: DGGITQSPKYLFRKEGQNVTLSCEQNLNHDAMYWYRQDPGQGLRLIYYSQIVNDFQKGDIAEGYSVSREKKESFPLTVTSAQKNPTAFYLCASSTKAGSSYNEQFFGPGTRLTVL.

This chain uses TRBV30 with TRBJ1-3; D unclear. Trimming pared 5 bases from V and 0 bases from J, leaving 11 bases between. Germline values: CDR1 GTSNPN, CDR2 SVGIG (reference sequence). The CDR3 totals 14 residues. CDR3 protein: CAWDRSFSGNTIYF. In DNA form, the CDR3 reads TGTGCCTGGGATAGGAGCTTCTCTGGAAACACCATATATTTT.

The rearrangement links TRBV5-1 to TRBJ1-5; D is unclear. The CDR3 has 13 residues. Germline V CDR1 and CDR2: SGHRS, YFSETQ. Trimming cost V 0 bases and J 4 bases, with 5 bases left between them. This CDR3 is CASSLAQNQPQHF. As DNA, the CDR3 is TGCGCCAGCAGCTTGGCCCAGAATCAGCCCCAGCATTTT. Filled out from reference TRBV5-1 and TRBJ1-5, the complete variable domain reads KAGVTQTPRYLIKTRGQQVTLSCSPISGHRSVSWYQQTPGQGLQFLFEYFSETQRNKGNFPGRFSGRQFSNSRSEMNVSTLELGDSALYLCASSLAQNQPQHFGDGTRLSIL.

CDR3 bases: TGTGCCAGCAGCTCAAACAGTGCCCAAGAGACCCAGTACTTC. As protein: CASSSNSAQETQYF. The chain uses TRBV7-9 and TRBJ2-5; no definite D call. The V gene's germline CDR1 is SEHNR and CDR2 FQNEAQ (reference sequence). The germline V and J ends were trimmed by 4 bases and 1 base, with 10 bases remaining between them. The CDR3 is made up of 14 amino acids.

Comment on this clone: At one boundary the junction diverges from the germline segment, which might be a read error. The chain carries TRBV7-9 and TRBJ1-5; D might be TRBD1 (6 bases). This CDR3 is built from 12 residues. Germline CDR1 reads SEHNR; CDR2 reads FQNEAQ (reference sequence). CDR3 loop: CSSSTGTSPQHF. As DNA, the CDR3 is TGTTCCAGCAGCACCGGGACATCGCCCCAGCATTTT.

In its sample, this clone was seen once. The CDR3 sequence is CASSPRQKGYEQYF. CDR3 bases: TGTGCCAGCAGCCCAAGACAAAAAGGCTACGAGCAGTACTTC. The genes are TRBV14 and TRBJ2-7; no firm D call. Germline V CDR1 and CDR2: SGHDN, FVKESK. V shed 4 bases and J shed 3 bases, with 13 bases lying between them. CDR3 length: 14 residues.

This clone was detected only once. The CDR3 is CASSLAGRSSGNTIYF. The CDR3 region has the DNA TGTGCCAGCAGCTTGGCTGGCAGGTCCTCTGGAAACACCATATATTTT. The chain couples TRBV5-4 to TRBJ1-3; D uncertain. Trimming removed 0 bases from V and 0 bases from J, with 10 bases in between. CDR1 SGHNT and CDR2 YYREEE come from the germline V gene (reference sequence). The CDR3 totals 16 residues.

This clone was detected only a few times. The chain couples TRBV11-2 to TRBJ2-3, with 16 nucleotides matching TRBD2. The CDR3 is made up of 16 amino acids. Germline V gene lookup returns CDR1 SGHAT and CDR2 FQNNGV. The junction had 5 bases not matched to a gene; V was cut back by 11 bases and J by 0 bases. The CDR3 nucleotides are TGTGCCGGGACTAGCGGGGGGGGGTCTAGCACAGATACGCAGTATTTT. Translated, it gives CAGTSGGGSSTDTQYF.

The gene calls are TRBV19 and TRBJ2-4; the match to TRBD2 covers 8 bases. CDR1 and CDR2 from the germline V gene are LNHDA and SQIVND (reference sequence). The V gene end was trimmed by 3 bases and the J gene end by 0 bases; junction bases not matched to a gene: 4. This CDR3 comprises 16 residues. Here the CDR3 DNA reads TGTGCCAGTAGTATTACCCTAGCGGGAGCCAAAAACATTCAGTACTTC. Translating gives CASSITLAGAKNIQYF.

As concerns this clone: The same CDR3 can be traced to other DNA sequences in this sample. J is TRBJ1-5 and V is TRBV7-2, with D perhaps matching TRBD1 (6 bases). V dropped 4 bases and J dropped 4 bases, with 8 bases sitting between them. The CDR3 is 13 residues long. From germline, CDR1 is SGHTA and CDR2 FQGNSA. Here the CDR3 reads CASSSGQNQPQHF. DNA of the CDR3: TGTGCCAGCAGCTCTGGACAGAATCAGCCCCAGCATTTT. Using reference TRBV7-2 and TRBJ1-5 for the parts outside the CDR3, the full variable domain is GAGVSQSPSNKVTEKGKDVELRCDPISGHTALYWYRQSLGQGLEFLIYFQGNSAPDKSGLPSDRFSAERTGGSVSTLTIQRTQQEDSAVYLCASSSGQNQPQHFGDGTRLSIL.

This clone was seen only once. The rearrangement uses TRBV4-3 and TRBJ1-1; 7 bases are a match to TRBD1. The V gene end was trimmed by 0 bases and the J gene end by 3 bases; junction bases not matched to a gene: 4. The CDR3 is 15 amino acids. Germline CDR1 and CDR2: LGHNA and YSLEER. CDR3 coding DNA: TGCGCCAGCAGCCAAGAAGGGGGGACAGACACTGAAGCTTTCTTT. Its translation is CASSQEGGTDTEAFF.

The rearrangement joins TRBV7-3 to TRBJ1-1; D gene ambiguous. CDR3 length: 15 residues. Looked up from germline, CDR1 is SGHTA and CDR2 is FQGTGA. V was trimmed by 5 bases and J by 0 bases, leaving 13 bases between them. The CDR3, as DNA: TGTGCCAGCAGCCCGTACCCCCAGATGAACACTGAAGCTTTCTTT. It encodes CASSPYPQMNTEAFF.

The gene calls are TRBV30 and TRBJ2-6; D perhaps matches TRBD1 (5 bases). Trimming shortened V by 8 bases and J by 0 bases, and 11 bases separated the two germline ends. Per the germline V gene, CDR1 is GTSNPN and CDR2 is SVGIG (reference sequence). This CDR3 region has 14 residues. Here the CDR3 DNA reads TGTGCCGGACATCCCAACTCTGGGGCCAACGTCCTGACTTTC. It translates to CAGHPNSGANVLTF.

The CDR3 loop reads CASPGGQNTEAFF. The CDR3 DNA sequence: TGTGCCAGCCCTGGGGGACAGAACACTGAAGCTTTCTTT. This chain connects TRBV6-1 to TRBJ1-1; D is perhaps TRBD1 (6 bases). This CDR3 is built from 13 residues. The V end was cut by 8 bases, the J end by 1 base, with 11 bases between. Germline V gene lookup returns CDR1 MNHNS and CDR2 SASEGT.

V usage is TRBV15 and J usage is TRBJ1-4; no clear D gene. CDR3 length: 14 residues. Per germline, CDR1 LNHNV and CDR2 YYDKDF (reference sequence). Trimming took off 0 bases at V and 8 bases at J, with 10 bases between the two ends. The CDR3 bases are TGTGCCACCAGCAGAGATCAAAACACCGAAAAACTGTTTTTT. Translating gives CATSRDQNTEKLFF. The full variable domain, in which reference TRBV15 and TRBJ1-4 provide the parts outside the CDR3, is DAMVIQNPRYQVTQFGKPVTLSCSQTLNHNVMYWYQQKSSQAPKLLFHYYDKDFNNEADTPDNFQSRRPNTSFCFLDIRSPGLGDTAMYLCATSRDQNTEKLFFGSGTQLSVL.